Sequencing of this TCR beta chain was carried out in a study of shared clonotypes between healthy human individuals. Study-wide background: CD4 naive and memory got three plates each, CD8 naive two, CD8 memory one. Findings of the study overall: Naive subsets, compared against memory subsets, generally had larger estimated richness values.

Regarding this clone: What it binds is unknown.

All of the donors resided in Nashville, Tennessee, and each was a Caucasian adult. This table comes from immunoSEQ multiplex PCR, and its TCRdb copy is limited to in-frame clones, with some not included. The sample lists over 2 million clones; roughly 94% were seen once. Sequencing was performed on naive CD4+ T cells sorted from blood. Subset noted: CD45RA+ positively selected. This TCR was sampled from a young man in good health.

The CDR3 region has the DNA TGTGCCAGCAGCTTAGTTCCGGAAAACAGGGATACGCAGTATTTT. It codes for CASSLVPENRDTQYF. The chain carries TRBV7-2 and TRBJ2-3, with D possibly matching TRBD1 (5 bases). Germline CDR1 and CDR2: SGHTA and FQGNSA. This CDR3 region has 15 residues. With 1 base removed from V and 6 bases from J, the gap between germline ends came to 14 bases. Using reference TRBV7-2 and TRBJ2-3 for the parts outside the CDR3, the full variable domain is GAGVSQSPSNKVTEKGKDVELRCDPISGHTALYWYRQSLGQGLEFLIYFQGNSAPDKSGLPSDRFSAERTGGSVSTLTIQRTQQEDSAVYLCASSLVPENRDTQYFGPGTRLTVL.